Reported below is one T cell receptor beta chain. Its antigen is still unknown. This specimen belongs to a study of radiotherapy plus CTLA-4 blockade in lung cancer. Background on the study: There were objective responses in around 18% of patients, and roughly 32% had disease control.

This table comes from immunoSEQ multiplex PCR, and its TCRdb copy is limited to in-frame clones, with some not included. This table has about 15,000 clones, approximately 72% appearing once. The junction had 11 bases not matched to a gene; V was cut back by 5 bases and J by 8 bases. CDR1 is SNHLY, CDR2 FYNNEI, per germline. CDR3 length: 15 amino acids. General study points: Increased serum interferon-beta after radiation also reportedly predicted response strongly. Peripheral blood showed expansion of tumor-derived TCR clones after radiotherapy and ipilimumab.

Focal radiation plus CTLA-4 blockade with ipilimumab was given to patients with chemo-refractory metastatic non-small-cell lung cancer. The J gene is TRBJ1-4, the V gene TRBV2; 7 bases align to TRBD1. This clonotype originated in a human donor with non-small cell lung cancer whose response to radiotherapy plus ipilimumab could not be evaluated. This sample comprised peripheral blood, obtained from a patient treated with radiotherapy plus ipilimumab. The CDR3 region has the DNA TGTGCCAGCAGTTCACCGACAGGGTCTTACGAAAAACTGTTTTTT. It translates to CASSSPTGSYEKLFF.